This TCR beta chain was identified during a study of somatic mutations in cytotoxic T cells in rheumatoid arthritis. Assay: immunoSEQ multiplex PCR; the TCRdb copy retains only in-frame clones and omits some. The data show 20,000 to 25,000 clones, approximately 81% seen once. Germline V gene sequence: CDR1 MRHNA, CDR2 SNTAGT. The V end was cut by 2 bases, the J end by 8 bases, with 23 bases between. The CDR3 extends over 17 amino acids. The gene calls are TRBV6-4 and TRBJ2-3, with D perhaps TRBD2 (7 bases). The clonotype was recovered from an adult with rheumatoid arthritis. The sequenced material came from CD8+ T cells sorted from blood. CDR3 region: CASSDPAGAPTSGTQYF. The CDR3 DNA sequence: TGTGCCAGCAGTGACCCCGCGGGGGCGCCGACGTCAGGTACGCAGTATTTT.